Below, 20 T cell receptor beta chains from the same sample are listed, as sequenced in a study of T-cell memory formation after mild COVID-19. TCRdb re-called the 5' RACE reads with MiXCR, one entry per CDR3 protein. The sample has approximately 450,000 distinct CDR3 sequences, over 15% seen once. The sample taken for sequencing was PBMCs or a T cell subset sorted from them (not recorded which). The receptor set was obtained from an adult woman who had mild COVID-19 (a few samples of this study predate the infection). Cell type and time point are not known.

This clonotype was counted at least ten times. The chain couples TRBV7-3 to TRBJ2-2; D might be TRBD1 (6 bases). The CDR3 has 15 residues. Germline V gives CDR1 SGHTA, CDR2 FQGTGA. V was pared by 0 bases and J by 5 bases, with 10 bases between. CDR3 nucleotide sequence: TGTGCCAGCAGCTTAACGGAGAGGGGGACCGGGGAGCTGTTTTTT. Its translation: CASSLTERGTGELFF.

The V and J genes are TRBV30 and TRBJ2-7; D may be TRBD1 or TRBD2 (5 bases each). Trimming removed 1 base from V and 5 bases from J, with 18 bases in between. The V gene's germline CDR1 is GTSNPN and CDR2 SVGIG (reference sequence). The CDR3 extends over 15 amino acids. This chain's CDR3 is CAWSGLAGAGNEQYF. DNA for the CDR3: TGTGCCTGGAGTGGCCTTGCGGGTGCAGGGAACGAGCAGTACTTC.

V gene TRBV7-2 combines with J gene TRBJ2-2; D gene ambiguous. The germline V gene has CDR1 SGHTA and CDR2 FQGNSA. Trimming removed 9 bases from V and 6 bases from J, with 17 bases in between. The CDR3 totals 14 residues. This chain's CDR3 is CARLRGSTPGELFF. Written as DNA, the CDR3 is TGTGCCAGACTGCGAGGTTCAACCCCCGGGGAGCTGTTTTTT.

The chain recombines TRBV24-1 with TRBJ2-1; D is ambiguous. V dropped 5 bases and J dropped 0 bases, with 13 bases sitting between them. This CDR3 has 16 amino acids. CDR1 and CDR2 (germline): KGHDR, SFDVKD. CDR3: CATSGVDGRSYNEQFF. Written as DNA, the CDR3 is TGTGCCACCAGTGGGGTAGACGGCCGCTCCTACAATGAGCAGTTCTTC.

The chain carries TRBV5-6 and TRBJ2-7; TRBD1 agrees at 7 bases. CDR3 length equals 13 residues. Trimming cost V 3 bases and J 6 bases; bases outside gene matches: 6. Germline CDR1 is SGHDT and CDR2 is YYEEEE. This CDR3 reads CASSWGTVGEQYF. CDR3 nucleotide sequence: TGTGCCAGCAGCTGGGGGACAGTCGGCGAGCAGTACTTC.

This clonotype was counted a few times. This rearrangement joins TRBV7-3 to TRBJ2-5; 11 bases are shared with TRBD2. CDR1 is SGHTA, CDR2 FQGTGA, per germline. This CDR3 spans 16 amino acids. The V gene end was trimmed by 5 bases and the J gene end by 0 bases; junction bases not matched to a gene: 5. This chain's CDR3 is CASSAGLAENQETQYF. CDR3 DNA: TGTGCCAGCAGCGCGGGACTAGCGGAGAACCAAGAGACCCAGTACTTC.

This clonotype has more than one count but fewer than ten. V usage is TRBV7-8 and J usage is TRBJ2-3, with D maybe TRBD2 (7 bases). V lost 5 bases, J lost 3 bases, and 18 bases lay in between. This CDR3 has 16 residues. Germline lookup yields CDR1 SGHVS and CDR2 FQNEAQ. In DNA form, the CDR3 reads TGTGCCAGCAGCCTAGGGGGGGGGTCGTTAACAGATACGCAGTATTTT. Amino acid sequence: CASSLGGGSLTDTQYF.

This clonotype has just a few counts. The chain joins TRBV6-5 to TRBJ2-1, with a possible D match to TRBD1 (5 bases). Per the germline V gene, CDR1 is MNHEY and CDR2 is SVGAGI. The ends were cut back, 1 base at V and 2 bases at J, with 15 bases in the middle. The CDR3 covers 17 residues. The DNA for the CDR3 is TGTGCCAGCAGTTACTGGGGCTCGGATAAGGCCTACAATGAGCAGTTCTTC. It specifies CASSYWGSDKAYNEQFF.

Only a few counts were recorded for this clonotype. The gene calls are TRBV4-1 and TRBJ2-3, with 7 positions matching TRBD1. The CDR3 consists of 14 residues. Germline assignment: CDR1 MGHRA and CDR2 YSYEKL. V trimming: 8 bases; J trimming: 6 bases; junction bases outside the gene matches: 11. CDR3 sequence reads: CASAEGTGADTQYF. The CDR3, as DNA: TGCGCCAGCGCCGAAGGAACAGGGGCGGATACGCAGTATTTT.

The rearrangement joins TRBV2 to TRBJ2-7; tentatively, D is TRBD2 (5 bases). The CDR3 sequence is 16 residues long. V was cut by 1 base and J by 0 bases, with 13 bases left in between. Germline values: CDR1 SNHLY, CDR2 FYNNEI. CDR3 protein: CASSEEVGEISYEQYF. CDR3 sequence (DNA): TGTGCCAGCAGTGAAGAAGTGGGAGAGATCTCCTACGAGCAGTACTTC.

This clonotype was counted only a few times. This chain connects TRBV7-9 to TRBJ2-7; D is unclear. This CDR3 contains 13 residues. Trimming stripped 0 bases from V and 6 bases from J, with 9 bases between. Germline lookup yields CDR1 SEHNR and CDR2 FQNEAQ (reference sequence). The CDR3 spells CASSLAQVTEQYF. Here the CDR3 DNA reads TGTGCCAGCAGCTTAGCGCAGGTAACCGAGCAGTACTTC.

The rearrangement uses TRBV9 and TRBJ2-1; TRBD2 matches at 14 bases. The CDR3 loop spans 15 amino acids. From germline, CDR1 is SGDLS and CDR2 YYNGEE. J lost 8 bases, V lost 6 bases, and 7 bases had no gene match. The CDR3 region is CASTSTGLAGDEQFF. The CDR3 nucleotides are TGTGCCAGCACCTCCACGGGACTAGCGGGGGATGAGCAGTTCTTC.

The V and J genes are TRBV28 and TRBJ2-5; TRBD2 matches 15 bases. CDR1 MDHEN and CDR2 SYDVKM come from the germline V gene. Unmatched junction bases numbered 8, after V lost 4 bases and J lost 8 bases. The CDR3 extends over 16 amino acids. CDR3 bases: TGTGCCAGCAGTTGGACTAGCGGGAGGGCCGTTAGAACCCAGTACTTC. As protein: CASSWTSGRAVRTQYF.

This sequence joins TRBV20-1 and TRBJ2-1, with no clear D. The CDR3 has 13 amino acids. V lost 1 base to trimming and J lost 6 bases, with 10 bases between them. The germline V gene encodes CDR1 DFQATT and CDR2 SNEGSKA (reference sequence). The CDR3 spells CSARAPRTNEQFF. The CDR3 nucleotides read TGCAGTGCTAGAGCCCCCAGGACCAATGAGCAGTTCTTC.

CDR3 in amino acids: CASSYGDGAGETYEQYF. The CDR3 DNA follows: TGTGCCAGCAGTTACGGGGACGGAGCGGGGGAGACCTACGAGCAGTACTTC. The rearrangement links TRBV6-2 or TRBV6-3 to TRBJ2-7; TRBD2 matches 8 bases. Trimming removed 2 bases from V and 2 bases from J; junction bases left unmatched: 11. The germline gives CDR1 MNHEY, CDR2 SVGEGT. The CDR3 sequence is 17 residues long.

The genes are TRBV2 and TRBJ2-1, with D unresolved. This CDR3 region has 16 residues. Germline V gene lookup returns CDR1 SNHLY and CDR2 FYNNEI. The ends were cut back, 3 bases at V and 0 bases at J, with 12 bases in the middle. The CDR3 coding sequence is TGTGCCAGCAGTGATCGTTTCGCTAGCTCCTACAATGAGCAGTTCTTC. This translates into CASSDRFASSYNEQFF.

V is TRBV5-1 and J is TRBJ2-2, with D unresolved. V dropped 0 bases and J dropped 3 bases, with 9 bases sitting between them. CDR1 SGHRS and CDR2 YFSETQ come from the germline V gene. The CDR3 consists of 15 residues. CDR3 coding DNA: TGCGCCAGCAGCTTGGTTCTTCTAGACACCGGGGAGCTGTTTTTT. Translating gives CASSLVLLDTGELFF. The full variable domain, completed using reference TRBV5-1 and TRBJ2-2, is KAGVTQTPRYLIKTRGQQVTLSCSPISGHRSVSWYQQTPGQGLQFLFEYFSETQRNKGNFPGRFSGRQFSNSRSEMNVSTLELGDSALYLCASSLVLLDTGELFFGEGSRLTVL.

In this sample, this clonotype turned up many times. This chain joins TRBV12-3 or TRBV12-4 and TRBJ1-2; D unclear. V was trimmed by 5 bases and J by 2 bases, leaving 12 bases between them. The CDR3 covers 14 residues. CDR3 nucleotide sequence: TGTGCCAGCAGTCTGGGGTCCGGGAACTATGGCTACACCTTC. Protein: CASSLGSGNYGYTF.

The V gene is TRBV4-1, the J gene TRBJ2-5; D not certain. Trimming shortened V by 2 bases and J by 2 bases, and 9 bases separated the two germline ends. Germline lookup yields CDR1 MGHRA and CDR2 YSYEKL. This CDR3 is 14 amino acids long. CDR3 loop: CASSQLTAQETQYF. The DNA of the CDR3 is TGCGCCAGCAGCCAACTAACGGCGCAAGAGACCCAGTACTTC.

The chain joins TRBV6-5 to TRBJ2-1; perhaps D is TRBD1 or TRBD2 (7 bases each). Per the germline V gene, CDR1 is MNHEY and CDR2 is SVGAGI. The V end was cut by 6 bases, the J end by 0 bases, with 15 bases between. The CDR3 has 16 residues. The CDR3 protein is CASRGGGPSSYNEQFF. The CDR3 DNA reads as TGTGCCAGCAGGGGAGGGGGCCCGAGCTCCTACAATGAGCAGTTCTTC.